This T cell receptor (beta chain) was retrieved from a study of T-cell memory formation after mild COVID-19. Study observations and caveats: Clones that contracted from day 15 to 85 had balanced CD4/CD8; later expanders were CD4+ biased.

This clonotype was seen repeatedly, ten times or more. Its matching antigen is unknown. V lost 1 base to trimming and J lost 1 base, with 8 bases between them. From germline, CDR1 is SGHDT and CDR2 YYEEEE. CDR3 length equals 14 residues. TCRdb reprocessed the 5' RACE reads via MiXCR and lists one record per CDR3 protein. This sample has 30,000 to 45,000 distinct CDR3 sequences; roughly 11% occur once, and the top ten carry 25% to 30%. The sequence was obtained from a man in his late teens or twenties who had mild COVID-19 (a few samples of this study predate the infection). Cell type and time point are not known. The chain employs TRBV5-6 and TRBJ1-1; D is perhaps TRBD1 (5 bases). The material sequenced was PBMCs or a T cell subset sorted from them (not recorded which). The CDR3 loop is CASSLLGQNTEAFF. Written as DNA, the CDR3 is TGTGCCAGCAGCTTGCTCGGACAGAACACTGAAGCTTTCTTT.